These T cell receptor beta chains were read from a single sample in a study of T cell changes during pregnancy in multiple sclerosis. Libraries were prepared by immunoSEQ multiplex PCR; TCRdb keeps only in-frame clonotypes and omits some of them. This table holds 100,000 or so clones, over 80% found once. The sample was peripheral blood, taken in the first trimester of pregnancy. The source of these receptors is a female donor with multiple sclerosis, enrolled in a pregnancy study. Both conserved end residues are trimmed from each CDR3. Each record gives: J gene, V gene, CDR3 protein.

TRBJ1-6,TRBV18,ASSLRGQGEIDSPLH
TRBJ1-2,TRBV7-2,ASRRAAGGGGGYT
TRBJ2-1,TRBV18,ASSRQGTVDEQF
TRBJ2-7,TRBV5-4,ASSRTVSSVYEQY
TRBJ1-2,TRBV7-2,ASSPPGGTGIYGYT
TRBJ2-7,TRBV28,ASSPSREQY
TRBJ1-2,TRBV5-1,ASSPPLGVDYGYT
TRBJ2-4,TRBV7-8,ASSLDRVGRLAKNIQY
TRBJ2-2,TRBV6-1,ASRDRGNTGELF
TRBJ1-2,TRBV4-1,ASSGGQGYGYT
TRBJ1-2,TRBV10-3,AINPDRAGYGYT
TRBJ2-7,TRBV4-1,ASSQPGQGNYEQY
TRBJ2-1,TRBV6-5,ASSTYGAVDEQF
TRBJ1-3,TRBV19,ASRISTGGSGNTIY
TRBJ1-3,TRBV27,ASSPDAERRHTIY
TRBJ2-1,TRBV11-3,ASSSDSLGEQF
TRBJ1-1,TRBV4-1,ASSHAGQGKVEAF
TRBJ1-4,TRBV6-1,ASSHLPQNEKLF
TRBJ2-1,TRBV7-2,ASSLRGGPTYNEQF
TRBJ1-2,TRBV19,ASSIGDSYGYT
TRBJ2-3,TRBV9,ASSVINSREAPDTQY
TRBJ2-3,TRBV19,ATTYRHWQY
TRBJ1-4,TRBV10-3,ACSGGTNEKLF
TRBJ2-7,TRBV2,ASIPMADRDSYEQY
TRBJ2-2,TRBV9,ASSVRTGELF
TRBJ2-7,TRBV6-4,ASSDPGQSICYEQY
TRBJ1-6,TRBV10-1,ASSRVVDSPLH
TRBJ1-4,TRBV2,ASMTGRTNEKLF
TRBJ1-2,TRBV6-5,ASSPPLGANYGYT
TRBJ2-2,TRBV7-6,ASSFLAGELF
TRBJ1-4,TRBV2,ASSEAPSGYEKLF
TRBJ1-1,TRBV4-2,ASSQALENTEAF
TRBJ1-1,TRBV5-4,ASSLVTGAGTEAF
TRBJ1-4,TRBV5-1,ASSLWQDNEKLF
TRBJ2-7,TRBV15,ATSRQRAGFDEQY
TRBJ1-4,TRBV5-1,ASSLARTANEKLF
TRBJ1-1,TRBV9,ASSVGGGPNTEAF
TRBJ2-2,TRBV7-9,GSQTGNTGELF
TRBJ1-3,TRBV6-5,ASSRQLVGNTIY
TRBJ2-7,TRBV9,ASSLTSAAYEQY
TRBJ1-6,TRBV7-3,ASSLAYNSPLH
TRBJ2-1,TRBV19,ASSMGSGGTSSYNEQF
TRBJ2-5,TRBV29-1,SGKPGQGPQETQY
TRBJ2-2,TRBV11-2,ASSLRQQNTGELF
TRBJ2-2,TRBV5-6,ASSLRYLTGTEVGELF
TRBJ2-5,TRBV15,ATSRFTTANEGTQY
TRBJ2-1,TRBV27,ASRTGLAGGSEQF
TRBJ2-1,TRBV9,ASSVSPGGTSGGASSYNEQF
TRBJ2-7,TRBV19,ASSISGQGNYEQY
TRBJ1-5,TRBV6-1,ASSEAARRRANQPQH
TRBJ2-1,TRBV9,ASSVTGSSYNEQF
TRBJ2-5,TRBV9,ASSVGTQRETQY
TRBJ2-7,TRBV5-6,ASSFLDRDTPYEQY
TRBJ1-1,TRBV11-1,ASSPQRNTEAF
TRBJ2-7,TRBV4-1,ASSQVASGTYEQY
TRBJ2-2,TRBV6-5,ASSGGGAGELF